This T cell receptor (beta chain) was sequenced in a study of blood T cell repertoires in COVID-19. About the study: In each case, the material was cDNA or gDNA derived from T cells, B-cell-depleted T cells, or PBMCs.

Authors' data handling: Estimation of nucleated cell counts relied on the amplification of reference gene primers. TCRdb's copy holds only in-frame clones and misses some; the assay was immunoSEQ multiplex PCR. For V, J and clone size, that table is used; D and trimming come from the DNA. The sample contains approximately 230,000 clones, 80% to 90% of which appear only once. From germline, CDR1 is SGHNT and CDR2 YYREEE (reference sequence). The CDR3 sequence is 14 residues long. The ends were cut back, 3 bases at V and 4 bases at J, with 8 bases in the middle. This TCR was recovered from a woman aged 30 to 39 who had recovered from COVID-19. The J gene is TRBJ1-6, the V gene TRBV5-4; D might be TRBD1 (5 bases). The sample comprised PBMCs or T cells enriched from blood (not recorded which). The CDR3 loop reads CASSSQGYNSPLHF. Written as DNA, the CDR3 is TGTGCCAGCAGCTCCCAGGGATATAATTCACCCCTCCACTTT.